The rows below give T cell receptor beta chains drawn from one sample of a study of glioma-infiltrating T cells after dendritic cell vaccination. TCRdb's copy holds only in-frame clones and misses some; the assay was immunoSEQ multiplex PCR. The table includes some 58,000 clones, 85% detected once. The starting material was blood, obtained after dendritic cell vaccination. All receptors come from a human donor with glioblastoma. Each CDR3 is given with its conserved first and last residue. The order of the fields is D gene, clone size, V gene, J gene, CDR3 DNA, CDR3 protein. The D gene is left open where the match is weak. Size tells how often a clone was seen (once, few, many) or the class of an expanded clone, and some rows leave it out.

TRBD2,NA,TRBV9,TRBJ2-2,TGTGCCAGCAGCCCCATGCGAGCGGGGGGCCACGGGGAGCTGTTTTTT,CASSPMRAGGHGELFF
NA,NA,TRBV7-6,TRBJ2-2,TGTGCCAGCAGCTCCGGATTCGGGGCGAACACCGGGGAGCTGTTTTTT,CASSSGFGANTGELFF
NA,NA,TRBV27,TRBJ1-1,TGTGCCAGCAGTATCCAGGGTTACTCTGAAGCTTTCTTT,CASSIQGYSEAFF
TRBD2,NA,TRBV29-1,TRBJ2-3,TGCAGCGCCAGGTACCGGGGGACTAGCCGTGATACGCAGTATTTT,CSARYRGTSRDTQYF
NA,NA,TRBV2,TRBJ1-1,TGTGCCAGCAGGACGCGGGACGGGATGTACGCTGAAGCTTTCTTT,CASRTRDGMYAEAFF
NA,NA,TRBV10-3,TRBJ1-2,TGTGCCATATTATCGGGGGTATCTAACTATGGCTACACCTTC,CAILSGVSNYGYTF
TRBD1,NA,TRBV29-1,TRBJ1-4,TGCAGCGTTGATCCATCAGGGGGCCGTGAAAAACTGTTTTTT,CSVDPSGGREKLFF
TRBD1,few,TRBV6-1,TRBJ1-4,TGTGCCAGCAGGGGACAGCTAGGGGTTGGAGGGGAACTGTTTTTT,CASRGQLGVGGELFF
TRBD2,NA,TRBV5-4,TRBJ2-1,TGTGCCAGCAGCCGAGTCGCGGGGGGGTCCAATGAGCAGTTCTTC,CASSRVAGGSNEQFF
NA,NA,TRBV6-6,TRBJ1-5,TGTGCCAGCATCACGGGTCCCCCCTCCCAGAGTCAGCCCCAGCATTTT,CASITGPPSQSQPQHF
TRBD1,NA,TRBV6-5,TRBJ2-7,TGTGCCAGCAGTTATCACACAGGGGGCCGACCCTACGAGCAGTACTTC,CASSYHTGGRPYEQYF
NA,NA,TRBV12-5,TRBJ2-5,TGTGCTAGTGGTTTTGGGACATCGGAGAGGGAGACCCAGTACTTC,CASGFGTSERETQYF
NA,NA,TRBV4-3,TRBJ1-1,TGCGCCAGCAGCCAAGATGACAGCTCCATGAACACTGAAGCTTTCTTT,CASSQDDSSMNTEAFF
NA,NA,TRBV12-5,TRBJ1-4,TGTGCTAGAAGGGGGACAACTAATGAAAAACTGTTTTTT,CARRGTTNEKLFF
TRBD1,NA,TRBV23-1,TRBJ2-2,TGCGCCAGCAGCGGTTTAACAGGGGATACCGGGGAGCTGTTTTTT,CASSGLTGDTGELFF
NA,NA,TRBV9,TRBJ2-3,TGTGCCAGCAGCGTAGACAACACAGATACGCAGTATTTT,CASSVDNTDTQYF
NA,NA,TRBV5-8,TRBJ2-3,TGTGCCAGCAGCTTGAGCACGAGCACAGATACGCAGTATTTT,CASSLSTSTDTQYF
NA,once,TRBV2,TRBJ1-5,TGTGCCAGCAGTGGGGGGCCAAGGGGCGACCAGCCCCAGCATTTT,CASSGGPRGDQPQHF
NA,NA,TRBV6-5,TRBJ1-1,TGTGCCAGCAGGGCGGCAGGGGACATGAACACTGAAGCTTTCTTT,CASRAAGDMNTEAFF
TRBD2,NA,TRBV29-1,TRBJ2-7,TGCAGCGTTGAAGGGACGGACGCAGGGGGACTAGCGACCGAGCAGTACTTC,CSVEGTDAGGLATEQYF
TRBD1,NA,TRBV30,TRBJ2-1,TGTGCCTGGAGCGCTGAAAAAGGGACAGGGATGAGCTCCTACAATGAGCAGTTCTTC,CAWSAEKGTGMSSYNEQFF
TRBD1,NA,TRBV4-1,TRBJ2-5,TGCGCCAGCAGCCAAGGCGGCGCCGGGACAGGGGAAGAGACCCAGTACTTC,CASSQGGAGTGEETQYF
TRBD1,NA,TRBV7-2,TRBJ1-3,TGTGCCAGCAGCTTAGGGACAGGGTCTGGAAACACCATATATTTT,CASSLGTGSGNTIYF
TRBD1,few,TRBV6-5,TRBJ1-2,TGTGCCAGCAGGCTAGGACAGGGGAACTATGGCTACACCTTC,CASRLGQGNYGYTF
NA,NA,TRBV4-2,TRBJ1-4,TGTGCCAGCAGCCCCTCACAGGGAACAGTTGAAAAACTGTTTTTT,CASSPSQGTVEKLFF
NA,NA,TRBV7-6,TRBJ1-6,TGTGCCAGCAGCTTAGATCCTTCCCCTAATTCCCCCCTCCACTTT,CASSLDPSPNSPLHF
TRBD1,NA,TRBV27,TRBJ1-2,TGTGCCAGCAGTTTATCGTACGGACAGGGGGTTGACTATGGCTACACCTTC,CASSLSYGQGVDYGYTF